This T cell receptor beta chain stems from a study of T cell repertoires in cytomegalovirus infection. Regarding this clonotype: The target antigen is unknown.

One entry per CDR3 protein results from TCRdb running MiXCR on the reads. The sample includes approximately 910,000 distinct CDR3 sequences, roughly a third of them seen just once. Germline assignment: CDR1 MNHEY and CDR2 SVGEGT. The CDR3 contains 16 residues. Between the trimmed V and J ends, which lost 2 bases and 2 bases, there was a span of 15 bases. The sample was cultured CD8+ T cells from PBMCs, taken from culture after CMV antigen stimulation. The TCR originated in a human donor in good health (CMV status not recorded). Some clones in this sample may be carry-over from other donors' samples. The J gene is TRBJ2-5, the V gene TRBV6-2 or TRBV6-3; D call uncertain. CDR3 sequence reads: CASSYGVMPRQETQYF. DNA of the CDR3: TGTGCCAGCAGTTACGGGGTGATGCCCCGTCAAGAGACCCAGTACTTC.